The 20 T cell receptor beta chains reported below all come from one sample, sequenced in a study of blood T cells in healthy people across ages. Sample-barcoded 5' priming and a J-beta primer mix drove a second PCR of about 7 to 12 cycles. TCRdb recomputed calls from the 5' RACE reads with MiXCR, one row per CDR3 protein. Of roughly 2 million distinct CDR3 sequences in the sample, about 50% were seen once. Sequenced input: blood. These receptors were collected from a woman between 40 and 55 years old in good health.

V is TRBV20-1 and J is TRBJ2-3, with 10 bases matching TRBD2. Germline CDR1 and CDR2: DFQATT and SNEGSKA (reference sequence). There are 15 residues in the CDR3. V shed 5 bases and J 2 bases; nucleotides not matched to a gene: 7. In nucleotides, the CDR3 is TGCAGTGCTCCTATAGCGGGGGGCCTCACAGATACGCAGTATTTT. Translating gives CSAPIAGGLTDTQYF.

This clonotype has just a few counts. The chain's CDR3 is CASSSARASGGTDTQYF. In DNA form, the CDR3 reads TGTGCCAGCAGCTCCGCCCGGGCTAGCGGGGGGACAGATACGCAGTATTTT. J is TRBJ2-3 and V is TRBV7-9; 11 bases line up with TRBD2. Germline assignment: CDR1 SEHNR and CDR2 FQNEAQ (reference sequence). This CDR3 comprises 17 residues. J lost 3 bases, V lost 4 bases, and 9 bases had no gene match.

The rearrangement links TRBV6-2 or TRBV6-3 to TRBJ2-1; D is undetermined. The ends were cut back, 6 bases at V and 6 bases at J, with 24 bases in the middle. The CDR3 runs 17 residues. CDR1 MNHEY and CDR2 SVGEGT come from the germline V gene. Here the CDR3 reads CASSSPRSPAPINEQFF. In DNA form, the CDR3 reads TGTGCCAGCAGCTCACCAAGATCGCCGGCCCCGATCAATGAGCAGTTCTTC.

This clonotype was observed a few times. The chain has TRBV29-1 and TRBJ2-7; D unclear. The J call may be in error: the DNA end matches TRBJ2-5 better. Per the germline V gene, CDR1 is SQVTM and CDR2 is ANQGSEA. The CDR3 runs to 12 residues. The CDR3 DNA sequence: TGCAGCGTTCGGCAGGCACAAGAGACCCAGTACTTC. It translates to CSVRQAQETQYF.

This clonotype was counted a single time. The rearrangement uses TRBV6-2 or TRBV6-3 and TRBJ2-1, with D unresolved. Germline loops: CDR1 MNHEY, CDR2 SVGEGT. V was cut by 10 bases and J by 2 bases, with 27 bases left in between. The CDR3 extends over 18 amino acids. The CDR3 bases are TGTGCCACCTACTTAACTGGGCCGAGCCGTGGGGCCTACAATGAGCAGTTCTTC. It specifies CATYLTGPSRGAYNEQFF.

The CDR3 region is CASGLVRTATPLSLYNEQFF. The CDR3 bases are TGTGCTAGTGGTTTGGTAAGGACAGCTACACCGCTCTCCCTATACAATGAGCAGTTCTTC. This rearrangement joins TRBV12-5 to TRBJ2-1; a weak D match, TRBD1 (6 bases). Germline V gene sequence: CDR1 LGHNT, CDR2 FRNRAP. The CDR3 has 20 residues. The V gene lost 0 bases and the J gene lost 4 bases, with 25 bases spanning the gap.

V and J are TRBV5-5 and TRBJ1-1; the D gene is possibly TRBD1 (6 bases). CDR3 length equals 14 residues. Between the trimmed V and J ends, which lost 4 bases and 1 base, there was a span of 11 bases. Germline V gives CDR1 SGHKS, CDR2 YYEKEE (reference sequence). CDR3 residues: CASSNRDTNTEAFF. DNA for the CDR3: TGTGCCAGCAGCAACCGGGACACGAACACTGAAGCTTTCTTT.

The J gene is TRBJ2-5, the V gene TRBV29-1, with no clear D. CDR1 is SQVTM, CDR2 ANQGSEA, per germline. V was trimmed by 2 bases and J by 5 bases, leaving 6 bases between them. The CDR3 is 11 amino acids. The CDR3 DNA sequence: TGCAGCGTTGAATCATGGGAGACCCAGTACTTC. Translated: CSVESWETQYF.

The CDR3 here is CASSPTSPDRPEAFF. The CDR3 nucleotides are TGTGCCAGCAGCCCAACGAGTCCCGACAGACCCGAAGCTTTCTTT. The rearrangement links TRBV3-1 to TRBJ1-1; possible D gene TRBD1, 5 bases. V dropped 4 bases and J dropped 8 bases, with 20 bases sitting between them. Germline V lookup: CDR1 LGHDT, CDR2 YNNKEL (reference sequence). The CDR3 spans 15 residues.

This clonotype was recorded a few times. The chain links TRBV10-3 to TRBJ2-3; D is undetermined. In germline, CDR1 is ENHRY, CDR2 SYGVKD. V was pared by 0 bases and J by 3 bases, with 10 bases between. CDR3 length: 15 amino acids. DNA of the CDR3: TGTGCCATCAGTGAGTCTGGCACAAGTACAGATACGCAGTATTTT. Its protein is CAISESGTSTDTQYF.

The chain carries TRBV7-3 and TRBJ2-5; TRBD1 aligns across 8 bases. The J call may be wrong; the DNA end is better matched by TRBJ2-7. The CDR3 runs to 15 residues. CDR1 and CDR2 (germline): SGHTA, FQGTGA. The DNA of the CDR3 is TGTGCCAGCAGCGGACGGACAGGGAGATTACTCGAGCAGTACTTC. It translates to CASSGRTGRLLEQYF.

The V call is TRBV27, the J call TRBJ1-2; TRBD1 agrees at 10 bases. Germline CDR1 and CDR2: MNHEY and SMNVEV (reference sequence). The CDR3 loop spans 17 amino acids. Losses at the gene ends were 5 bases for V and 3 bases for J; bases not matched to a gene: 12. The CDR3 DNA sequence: TGTGCCAGCAGTCTACTGACAGGGGGCAGGGGAGACTATGGCTACACCTTC. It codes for CASSLLTGGRGDYGYTF.

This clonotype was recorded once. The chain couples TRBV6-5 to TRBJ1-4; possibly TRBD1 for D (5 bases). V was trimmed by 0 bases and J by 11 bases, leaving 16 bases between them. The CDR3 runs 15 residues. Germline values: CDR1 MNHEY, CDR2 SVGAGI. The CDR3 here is CASSYSGDITEKLFF. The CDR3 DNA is TGTGCCAGCAGTTACTCAGGGGATATAACGGAGAAACTGTTTTTT.

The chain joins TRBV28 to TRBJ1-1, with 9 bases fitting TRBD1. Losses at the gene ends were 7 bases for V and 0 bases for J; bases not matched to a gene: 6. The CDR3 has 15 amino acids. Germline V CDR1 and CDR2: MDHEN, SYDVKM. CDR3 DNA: TGTGCCAGCAATGACTGGACAGGGGTGAACACTGAAGCTTTCTTT. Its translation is CASNDWTGVNTEAFF. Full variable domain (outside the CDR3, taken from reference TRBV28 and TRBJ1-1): DVKVTQSSRYLVKRTGEKVFLECVQDMDHENMFWYRQDPGLGLRLIYFSYDVKMKEKGDIPEGYSVSREKKERFSLILESASTNQTSMYLCASNDWTGVNTEAFFGQGTRLTVV.

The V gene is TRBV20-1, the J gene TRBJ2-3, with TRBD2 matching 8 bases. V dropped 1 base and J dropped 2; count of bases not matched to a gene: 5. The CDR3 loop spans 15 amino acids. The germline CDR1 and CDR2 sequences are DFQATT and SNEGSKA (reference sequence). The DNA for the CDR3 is TGCAGTGCTAGAGTTACTAGCGGCTACACAGATACGCAGTATTTT. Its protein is CSARVTSGYTDTQYF.

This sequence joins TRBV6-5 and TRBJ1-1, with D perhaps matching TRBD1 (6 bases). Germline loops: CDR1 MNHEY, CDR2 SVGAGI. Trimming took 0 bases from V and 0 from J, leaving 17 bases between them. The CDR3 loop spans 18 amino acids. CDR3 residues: CASSYSRSSGGLNTEAFF. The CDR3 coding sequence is TGTGCCAGCAGTTACTCGAGGAGTTCTGGGGGCCTGAACACTGAAGCTTTCTTT.

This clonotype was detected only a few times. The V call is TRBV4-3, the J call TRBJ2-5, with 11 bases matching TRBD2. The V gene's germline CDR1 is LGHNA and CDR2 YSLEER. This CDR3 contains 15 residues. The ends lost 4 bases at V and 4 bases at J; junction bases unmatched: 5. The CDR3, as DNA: TGCGCCAGCAGCCTTAGCGGGGGGGCCTTAGAGACCCAGTACTTC. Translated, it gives CASSLSGGALETQYF.

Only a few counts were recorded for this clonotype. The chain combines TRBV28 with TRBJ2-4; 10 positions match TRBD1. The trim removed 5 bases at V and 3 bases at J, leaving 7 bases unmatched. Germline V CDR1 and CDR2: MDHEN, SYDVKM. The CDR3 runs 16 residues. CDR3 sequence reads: CASSPWTGGDKNIQYF. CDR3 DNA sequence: TGTGCCAGCAGTCCCTGGACAGGGGGAGACAAAAACATTCAGTACTTC.

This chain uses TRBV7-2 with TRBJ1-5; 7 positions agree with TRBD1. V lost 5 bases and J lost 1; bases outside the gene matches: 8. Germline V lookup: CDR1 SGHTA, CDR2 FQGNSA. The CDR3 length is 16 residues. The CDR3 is CASSQTGMHSNQPQHF. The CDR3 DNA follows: TGTGCCAGCAGCCAGACAGGGATGCACAGCAATCAGCCCCAGCATTTT.

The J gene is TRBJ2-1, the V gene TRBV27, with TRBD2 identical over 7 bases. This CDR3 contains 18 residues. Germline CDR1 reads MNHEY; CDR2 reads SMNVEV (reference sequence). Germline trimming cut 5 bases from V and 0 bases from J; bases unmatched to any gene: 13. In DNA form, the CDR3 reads TGTGCCAGCAGTCCCCCAACTAGCGAATACCGCTCCTACAATGAGCAGTTCTTC. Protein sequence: CASSPPTSEYRSYNEQFF.